The clone carrying this T cell receptor beta chain was observed a single time. Its antigen is undetermined. Primed by a sample-barcoded 5' primer and a J-beta primer mix, a second PCR proceeded for about 7 to 11 cycles. Via MiXCR, TCRdb re-called the 5' RACE reads, giving one row per CDR3 protein. Of hundreds of thousands of distinct CDR3 sequences in the sample, less than 70% were seen once. The data originate from a study of blood T cells in healthy people across ages. Donors ranged from roughly 6 to 95 years old and were healthy Caucasians in Russia. Findings of the study overall: Aged donors had fewer naive CD4+ cells and lower diversity than long-lived donors.

The CDR3 totals 15 residues. CDR1 is DFQATT and CDR2 is SNEGSKA in the germline V gene (reference sequence). This clonotype was obtained from an elderly man in good health. V and J are TRBV20-1 and TRBJ2-5; D is unclear. The last part of the DNA fits TRBJ2-7 better; the J call may be wrong. The sequenced material came from blood. In DNA, the CDR3 is TGCAGTGCTAGATGGCCGACTGGAAGCTCCTACGAGCAGTACTTC. It is translated as CSARWPTGSSYEQYF.